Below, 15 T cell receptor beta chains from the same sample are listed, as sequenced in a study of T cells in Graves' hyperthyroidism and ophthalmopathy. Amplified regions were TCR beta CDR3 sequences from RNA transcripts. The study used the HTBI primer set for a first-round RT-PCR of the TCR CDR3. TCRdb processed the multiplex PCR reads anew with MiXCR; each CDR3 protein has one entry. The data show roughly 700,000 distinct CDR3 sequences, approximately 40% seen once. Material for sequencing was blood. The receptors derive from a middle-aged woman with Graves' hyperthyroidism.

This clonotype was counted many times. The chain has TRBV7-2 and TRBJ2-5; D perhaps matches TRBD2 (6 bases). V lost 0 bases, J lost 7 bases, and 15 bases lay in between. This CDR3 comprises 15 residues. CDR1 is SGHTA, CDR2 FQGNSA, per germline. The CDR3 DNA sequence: TGTGCCAGCAGCTTAGCCGTGTCGGGGGTTGGGACCCAGTACTTC. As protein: CASSLAVSGVGTQYF.

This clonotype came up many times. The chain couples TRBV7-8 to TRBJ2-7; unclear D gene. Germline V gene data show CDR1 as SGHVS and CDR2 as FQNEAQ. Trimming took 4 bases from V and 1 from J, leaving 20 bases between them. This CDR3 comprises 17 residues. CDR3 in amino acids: CASSSFPTTGPSYEQYF. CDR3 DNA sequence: TGTGCCAGCAGCTCGTTCCCTACTACCGGGCCATCCTACGAGCAGTACTTC.

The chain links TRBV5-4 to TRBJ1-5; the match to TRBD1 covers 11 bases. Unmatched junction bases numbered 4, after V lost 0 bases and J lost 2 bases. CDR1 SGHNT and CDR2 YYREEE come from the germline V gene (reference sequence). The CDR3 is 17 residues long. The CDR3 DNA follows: TGTGCCAGCAGCTTGGCCGGGGGACAGGGGGGCAATCAGCCCCAGCATTTT. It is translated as CASSLAGGQGGNQPQHF.

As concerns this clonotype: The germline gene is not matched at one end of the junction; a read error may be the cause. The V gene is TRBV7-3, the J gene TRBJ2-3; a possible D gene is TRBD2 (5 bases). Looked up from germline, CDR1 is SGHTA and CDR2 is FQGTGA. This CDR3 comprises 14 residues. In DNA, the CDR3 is TGTGCCAGCAGCTTAATGGCTAGCACAGATGCGCAGTATTTT. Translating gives CASSLMASTDAQYF.

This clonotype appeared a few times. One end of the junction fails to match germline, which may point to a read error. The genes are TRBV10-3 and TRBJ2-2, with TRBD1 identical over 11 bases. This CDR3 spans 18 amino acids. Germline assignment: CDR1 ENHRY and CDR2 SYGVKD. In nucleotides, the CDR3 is TGTGCCAGCAGTTTATCACCGGACAGGGGGCGCTACACCGGGGAGCTGTTTTTT. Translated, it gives CASSLSPDRGRYTGELFF.

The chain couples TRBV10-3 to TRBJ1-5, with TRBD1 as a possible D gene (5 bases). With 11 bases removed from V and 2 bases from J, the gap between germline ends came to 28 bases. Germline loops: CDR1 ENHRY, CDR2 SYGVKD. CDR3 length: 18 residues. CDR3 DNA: TGTGCCCTCTCGCCCGCCAGGGATGGGTGGCTCGGCAATCAGCCCCAGCATTTT. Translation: CALSPARDGWLGNQPQHF.

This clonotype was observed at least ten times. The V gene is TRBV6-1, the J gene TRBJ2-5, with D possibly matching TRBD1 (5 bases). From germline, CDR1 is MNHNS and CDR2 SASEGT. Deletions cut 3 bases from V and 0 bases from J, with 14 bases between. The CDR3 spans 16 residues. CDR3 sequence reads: CASSDSPRANQETQYF. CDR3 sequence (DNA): TGTGCCAGCAGTGATAGCCCCAGGGCCAACCAAGAGACCCAGTACTTC.

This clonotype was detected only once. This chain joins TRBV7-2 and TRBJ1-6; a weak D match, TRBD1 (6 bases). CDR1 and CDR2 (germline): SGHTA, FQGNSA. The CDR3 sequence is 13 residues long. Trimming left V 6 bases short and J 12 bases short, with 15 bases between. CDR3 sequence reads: CASSLGGGGPLHF. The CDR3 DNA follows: TGTGCCAGCAGTCTAGGGGGGGGAGGACCCCTCCACTTT.

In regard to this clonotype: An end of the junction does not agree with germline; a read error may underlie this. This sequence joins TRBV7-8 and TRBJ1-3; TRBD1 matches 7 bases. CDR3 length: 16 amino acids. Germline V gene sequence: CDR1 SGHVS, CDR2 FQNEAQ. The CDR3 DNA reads TGTGCCAGCAGCTTCCGACAGGGAGCCTCTGGAAACACCGTATATTTT. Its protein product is CASSFRQGASGNTVYF. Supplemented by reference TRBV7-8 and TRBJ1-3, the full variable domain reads GAGVSQSPRYKVAKRGQDVALRCDPISGHVSLFWYQQALGQGPEFLTYFQNEAQLDKSGLPSDRFFAERPEGSVSTLKIQRTQQEDSAVYLCASSFRQGASGNTVYFGEGSWLTVV.

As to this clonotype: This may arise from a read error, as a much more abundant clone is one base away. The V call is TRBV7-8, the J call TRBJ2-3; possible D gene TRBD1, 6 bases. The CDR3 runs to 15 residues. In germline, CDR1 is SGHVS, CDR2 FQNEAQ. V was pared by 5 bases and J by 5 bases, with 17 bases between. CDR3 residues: CASSGRGSPLDTQYF. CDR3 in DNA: TGTGCCAGCAGCGGCAGGGGTAGCCCTCTAGATACGCAGTATTTT.

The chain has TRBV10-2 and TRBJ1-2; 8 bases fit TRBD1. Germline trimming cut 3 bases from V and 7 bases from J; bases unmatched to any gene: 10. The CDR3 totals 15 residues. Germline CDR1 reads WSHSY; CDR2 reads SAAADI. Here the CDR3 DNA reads TGCGCCAGCAGTGAAGAAGGACAGGGCTACGGTGGCTACACCTTC. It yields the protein CASSEEGQGYGGYTF.

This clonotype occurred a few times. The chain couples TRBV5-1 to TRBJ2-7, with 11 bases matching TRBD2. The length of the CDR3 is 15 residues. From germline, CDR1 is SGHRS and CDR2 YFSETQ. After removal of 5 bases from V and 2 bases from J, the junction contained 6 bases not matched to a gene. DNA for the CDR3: TGCGCCAGCAGAACAGGGACTAGCGGCGCCTACGAGCAGTACTTC. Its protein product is CASRTGTSGAYEQYF.

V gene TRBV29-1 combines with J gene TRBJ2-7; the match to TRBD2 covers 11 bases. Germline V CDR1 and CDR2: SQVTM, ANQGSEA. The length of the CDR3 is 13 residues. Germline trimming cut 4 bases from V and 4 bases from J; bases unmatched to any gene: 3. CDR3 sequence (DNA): TGCAGCGTTGTAGCGGGAGGGAGGTACGAGCAGTACTTC. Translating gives CSVVAGGRYEQYF.

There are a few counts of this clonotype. Here the CDR3 reads CATKVPSGNTIYF. The CDR3 nucleotides are TGTGCCACTAAGGTACCGTCTGGAAACACCATATATTTT. The chain joins TRBV6-6 to TRBJ1-3; D is unclear. CDR1 is MNHNY, CDR2 SVGAGI, per germline (reference sequence). Trimming stripped 10 bases from V and 1 base from J, with 11 bases between. This CDR3 has 13 amino acids.

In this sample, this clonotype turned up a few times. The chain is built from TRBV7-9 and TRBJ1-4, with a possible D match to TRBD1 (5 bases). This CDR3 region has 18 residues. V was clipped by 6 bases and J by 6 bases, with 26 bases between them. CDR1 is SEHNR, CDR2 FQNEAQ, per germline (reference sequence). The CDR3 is CASSTGPGGAYRDEKLFF. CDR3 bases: TGTGCCAGCAGTACAGGTCCCGGGGGAGCTTATAGGGATGAAAAACTGTTTTTT.